The clone carrying this TCR beta chain was recorded many times. The sample belongs to a study of early T cells in non-severe SARS-CoV-2 infection. Each CDR3 protein gets one entry after TCRdb re-called the 5' RACE reads with MiXCR. Among some 42,000 distinct CDR3 sequences listed, about 6% were seen once. V was trimmed by 0 bases and J by 0 bases, leaving 10 bases between them. This CDR3 is 16 amino acids long. Per germline, CDR1 SGHKS and CDR2 YYEKEE (reference sequence). Sequencing was performed on whole blood, taken at baseline. The TCR sequence derives from an adult who was a healthcare worker with PCR-confirmed SARS-CoV-2 infection or an uninfected control (not recorded which). This sequence joins TRBV5-5 and TRBJ2-1; maybe TRBD1 (5 bases). The CDR3 is CASSLVGASSYNEQFF. In nucleotides, the CDR3 is TGTGCCAGCAGCTTGGTTGGGGCCAGCTCCTACAATGAGCAGTTCTTC. The full variable domain, completed using reference TRBV5-5 and TRBJ2-1, is DAGVTQSPTHLIKTRGQQVTLRCSPISGHKSVSWYQQVLGQGPQFIFQYYEKEERGRGNFPDRFSARQFPNYSSELNVNALLLGDSALYLCASSLVGASSYNEQFFGPGTRLTVL.